The entry below describes one TCR beta chain. These data originate in a study of blood T cell repertoires in COVID-19. Study at large: Sites across the United States, Italy and Spain contributed samples from acute and convalescent COVID-19. PBMCs, B-cell-depleted T cells, or T cells provided the cDNA or gDNA that made up the material.

Authors' processing steps: Cell counts per sample came from amplifying reference gene primers. Clones were sequenced by immunoSEQ multiplex PCR, and TCRdb holds only the in-frame ones, with some missing. V and J calls and clone size come straight from that table; D and trimming were deduced from the DNA. The sample lists over 110,000 clones, over 70% occurring once. Per the germline V gene, CDR1 is MDHEN and CDR2 is SYDVKM. Trimming shortened V by 3 bases and J by 7 bases, and 12 bases separated the two germline ends. The CDR3 totals 13 residues. Sequencing input: peripheral blood. The TCR originated in a woman between 55 and 75 years old with acute or convalescent COVID-19. V gene TRBV28 combines with J gene TRBJ1-2, with a weak D call TRBD1 (5 bases). Here the CDR3 reads CASSFSGRSGYTF. DNA for the CDR3: TGTGCCAGCAGTTTCTCAGGGAGGAGTGGCTACACCTTC.